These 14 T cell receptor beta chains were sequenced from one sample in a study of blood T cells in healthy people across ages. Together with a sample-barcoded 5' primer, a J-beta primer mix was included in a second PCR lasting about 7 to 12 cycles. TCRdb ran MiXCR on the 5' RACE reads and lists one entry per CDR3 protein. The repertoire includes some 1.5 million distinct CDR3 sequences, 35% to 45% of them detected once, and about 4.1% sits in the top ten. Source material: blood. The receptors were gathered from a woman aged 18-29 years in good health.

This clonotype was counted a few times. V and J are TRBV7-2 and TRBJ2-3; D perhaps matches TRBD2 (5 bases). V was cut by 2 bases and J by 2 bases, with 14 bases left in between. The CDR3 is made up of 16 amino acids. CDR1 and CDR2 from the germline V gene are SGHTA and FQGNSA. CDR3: CASSLNPRGHTDTQYF. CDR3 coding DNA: TGTGCCAGCAGCTTAAATCCTCGAGGGCACACAGATACGCAGTATTTT.

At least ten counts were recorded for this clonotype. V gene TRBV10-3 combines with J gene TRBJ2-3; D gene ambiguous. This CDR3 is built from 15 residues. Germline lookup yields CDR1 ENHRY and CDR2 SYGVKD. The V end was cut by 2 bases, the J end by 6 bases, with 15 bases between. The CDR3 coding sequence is TGTGCCATCAGTGAGCGGCAGTTCCTGTTGGATACGCAGTATTTT. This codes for CAISERQFLLDTQYF.

The CDR3 DNA reads TGCAGCGTTGCGGTGGCCGGTGACACTGAAGCTTTCTTT. Translating gives CSVAVAGDTEAFF. The genes are TRBV29-1 and TRBJ1-1; no clear D. V lost 4 bases, J lost 3 bases, and 12 bases lay in between. The CDR3 runs 13 residues. Germline V gene data show CDR1 as SQVTM and CDR2 as ANQGSEA.

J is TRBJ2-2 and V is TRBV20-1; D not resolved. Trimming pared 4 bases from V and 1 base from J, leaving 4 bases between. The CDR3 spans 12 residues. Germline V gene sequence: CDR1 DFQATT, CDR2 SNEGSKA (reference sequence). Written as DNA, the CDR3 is TGCAGTGCTACAGGGAACACCGGGGAGCTGTTTTTT. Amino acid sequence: CSATGNTGELFF.

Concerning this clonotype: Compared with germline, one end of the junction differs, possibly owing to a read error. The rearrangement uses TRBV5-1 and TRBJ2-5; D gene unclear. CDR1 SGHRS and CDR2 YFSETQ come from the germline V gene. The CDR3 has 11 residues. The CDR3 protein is CASSLGETQHF. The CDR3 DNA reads TGCGCCAGCAGCTTGGGAGAGACCCAGCACTTC.

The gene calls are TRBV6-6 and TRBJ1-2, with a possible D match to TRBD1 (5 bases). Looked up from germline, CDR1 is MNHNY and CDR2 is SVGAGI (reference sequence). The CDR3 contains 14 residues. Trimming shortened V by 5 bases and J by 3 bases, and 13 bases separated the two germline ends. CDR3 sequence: CASSILMGDYGYTF. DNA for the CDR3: TGTGCCAGCAGTATTCTGATGGGGGACTATGGCTACACCTTC.

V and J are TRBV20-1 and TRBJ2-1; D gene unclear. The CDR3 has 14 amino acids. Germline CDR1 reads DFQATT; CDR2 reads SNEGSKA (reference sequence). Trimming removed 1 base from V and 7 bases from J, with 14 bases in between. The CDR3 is CSARVKIDTNEQFF. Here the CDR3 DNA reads TGCAGTGCTAGAGTTAAAATCGATACTAATGAGCAGTTCTTC.

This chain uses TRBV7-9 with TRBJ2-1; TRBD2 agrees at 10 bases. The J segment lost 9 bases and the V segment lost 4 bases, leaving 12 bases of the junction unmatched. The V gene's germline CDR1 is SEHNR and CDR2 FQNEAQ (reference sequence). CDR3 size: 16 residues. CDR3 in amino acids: CASSSSMVLAGGEQFF. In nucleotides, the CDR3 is TGTGCCAGCAGCTCGAGCATGGTGTTAGCGGGAGGTGAGCAGTTCTTC.

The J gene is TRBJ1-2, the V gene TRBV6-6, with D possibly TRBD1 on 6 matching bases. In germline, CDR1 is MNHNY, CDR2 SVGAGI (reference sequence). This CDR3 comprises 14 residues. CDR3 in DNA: TGTGCGGCAAGAGGGGGGGGGAAGGCTTACGGCTACACCTTC. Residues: CAARGGGKAYGYTF.

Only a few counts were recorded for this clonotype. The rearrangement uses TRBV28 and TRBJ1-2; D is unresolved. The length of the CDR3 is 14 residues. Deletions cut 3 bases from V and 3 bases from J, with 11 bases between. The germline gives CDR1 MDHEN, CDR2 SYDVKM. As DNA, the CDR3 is TGTGCCAGCAGTTTCGGGAGAACTTACTATGGCTACACCTTC. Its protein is CASSFGRTYYGYTF.

The DNA of the CDR3 is TGTGCCAGCAGCTCGGGACAGGGCCAGGACGAGCAGTACTTC. It codes for CASSSGQGQDEQYF. The chain has TRBV7-9 and TRBJ2-5; 9 nucleotides line up with TRBD1. The DNA end is a closer match to TRBJ2-7, so the J assignment may be wrong. CDR1 and CDR2 from the germline V gene are SEHNR and FQNEAQ (reference sequence). This CDR3 comprises 14 residues.

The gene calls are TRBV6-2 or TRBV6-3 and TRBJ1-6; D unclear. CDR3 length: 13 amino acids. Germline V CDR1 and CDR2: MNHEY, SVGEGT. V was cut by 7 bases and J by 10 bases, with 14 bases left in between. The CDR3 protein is CASTVMRASPLHF. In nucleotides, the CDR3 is TGTGCCAGCACCGTGATGAGGGCCTCACCCCTCCACTTT.

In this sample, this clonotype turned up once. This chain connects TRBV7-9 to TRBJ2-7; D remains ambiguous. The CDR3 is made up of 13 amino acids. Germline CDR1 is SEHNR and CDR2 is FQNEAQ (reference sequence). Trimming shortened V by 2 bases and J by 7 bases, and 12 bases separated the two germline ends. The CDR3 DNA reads TGTGCCAGCAGCTTATTACCGGGTCGAGAGCAGTACTTC. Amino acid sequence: CASSLLPGREQYF.

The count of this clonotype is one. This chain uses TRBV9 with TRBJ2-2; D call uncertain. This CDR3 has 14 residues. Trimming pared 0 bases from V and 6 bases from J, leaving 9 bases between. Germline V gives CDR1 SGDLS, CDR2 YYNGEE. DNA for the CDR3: TGTGCCAGCAGCGTAGATGGTTCGTCCGGGGAGCTGTTTTTT. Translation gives CASSVDGSSGELFF.